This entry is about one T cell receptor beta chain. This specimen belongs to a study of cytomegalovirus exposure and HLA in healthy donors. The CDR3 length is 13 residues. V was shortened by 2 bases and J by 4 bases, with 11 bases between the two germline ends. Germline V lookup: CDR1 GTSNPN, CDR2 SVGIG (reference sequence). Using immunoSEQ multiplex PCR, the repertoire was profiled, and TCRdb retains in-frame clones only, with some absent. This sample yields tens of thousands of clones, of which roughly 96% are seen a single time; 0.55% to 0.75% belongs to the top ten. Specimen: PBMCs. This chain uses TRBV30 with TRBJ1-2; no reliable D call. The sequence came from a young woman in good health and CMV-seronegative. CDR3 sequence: CAWSLGVAYGYTF. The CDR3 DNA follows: TGTGCCTGGAGTTTAGGCGTAGCCTATGGCTACACCTTC.